This entry is about one T cell receptor (beta chain). Its antigen remains undetermined. Base-call qualities are not available, and no considerably larger clone is one nucleotide away. This sample was taken from a study of blood T cell repertoires in COVID-19 (dated by TCRdb to the early 2020s). Study-wide context: The collaborator samples originated in the United States, Italy and Spain and spanned the acute and convalescent phases of COVID-19. The material from the prospective study consisted of cDNA or gDNA derived from T cells, B-cell-depleted T cells, or PBMCs. Deeply sampled blood TCRbeta repertoires from subjects exposed to, actively infected with, or recovered from COVID-19 were included in the dataset. The repertoires were released in a freely available public database meant as a resource for research on the immune response to SARS-CoV-2. Samples came from the ongoing ImmuneRACE study (first 160 participants) plus 1,254 subjects from 6 global collaborators. Nearly every sample came with metadata listing a de-identified subject ID, COVID-19 status, age in years and sex. HLA class I and class II types, where available, came from metadata supplied by the sample provider rather than from assay-based typing. The paper's findings and limits, for the study overall: Clinical and demographic metadata were provided uncurated, with the amount varying by source and participant.

From the cysteine through the phenylalanine, the CDR3 covers 13 amino acids. Here the CDR3 DNA is all that survives: 39 bases in frame from base 1. CDR1 and CDR2, per the germline V gene, are MNHEY and SVGEGT. V is clipped by 2 bases and J by 4 bases, and the sequence between their germline boundaries is 6 bases long. The collaborating institutions used their own protocols to collect whole blood in K2EDTA tubes. For TCRbeta analysis, collaborators shipped samples as frozen whole blood, isolated PBMCs, or DNA extracted from either of those sample types. The immunoSEQ Assay, a bias-controlled multiplex PCR, was used to amplify TCRbeta CDR3 regions from genomic DNA. In the paper's pipeline: The number of nucleated cells in each sample was estimated from the amplification of reference gene primers within the assay. To quantify the absolute abundance of each unique TCRbeta CDR3 rearrangement, sequence reads were collapsed and filtered. For each sample, productive Simpson clonality was calculated as the square root of Simpson's diversity index over productive rearrangements. Not all clones reach the TCRdb copy of this immuneACCESS table, which keeps in-frame sequences only. Checked studies attribute under half of the gap to unresolved V genes and leave the rest unexplained. V, J and clone size derive from that table, while D and trimming were established from the DNA sequence. Across this sample there are some 130,000 clones, with roughly 85% seen only once. About 4.3% of the sample rests with the top ten.

Sequencing input: peripheral blood. This receptor chain uses TRBV6-2 or TRBV6-3 and TRBJ1-5; D gene: possibly TRBD1, on 5 matching bases. This TCR was sampled from a human donor in a cohort sampled during active COVID-19. The CDR3 reads as follows: CASSYRGNQPQHF. The DNA is TGTGCCAGCAGTTACCGGGGGAATCAGCCCCAGCATTTT.